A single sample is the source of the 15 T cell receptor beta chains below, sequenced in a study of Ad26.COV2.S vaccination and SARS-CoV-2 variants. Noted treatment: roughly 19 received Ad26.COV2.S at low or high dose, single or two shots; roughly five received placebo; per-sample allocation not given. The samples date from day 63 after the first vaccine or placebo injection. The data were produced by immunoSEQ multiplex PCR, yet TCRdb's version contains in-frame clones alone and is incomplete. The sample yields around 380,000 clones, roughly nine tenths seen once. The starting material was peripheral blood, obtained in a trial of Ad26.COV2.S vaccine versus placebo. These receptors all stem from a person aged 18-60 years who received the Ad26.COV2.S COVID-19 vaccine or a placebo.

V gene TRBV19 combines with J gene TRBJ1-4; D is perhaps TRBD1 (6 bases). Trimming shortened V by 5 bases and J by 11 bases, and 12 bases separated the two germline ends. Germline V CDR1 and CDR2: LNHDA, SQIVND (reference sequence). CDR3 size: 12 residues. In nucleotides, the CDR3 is TGTGCCAGTAGTCCTGAGGGGGTTAAACTGTTTTTT. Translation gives CASSPEGVKLFF.

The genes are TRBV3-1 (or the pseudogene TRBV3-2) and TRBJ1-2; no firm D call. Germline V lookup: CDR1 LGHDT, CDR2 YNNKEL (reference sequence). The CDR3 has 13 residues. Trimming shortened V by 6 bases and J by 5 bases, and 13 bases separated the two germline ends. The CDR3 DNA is TGTGCCAGCAGTTACGACGGCCAGTATGGCTACACCTTC. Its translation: CASSYDGQYGYTF.

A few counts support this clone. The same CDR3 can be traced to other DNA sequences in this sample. The CDR3 reads CASSFGGDYGYTF. CDR3 sequence (DNA): TGTGCCAGCAGCTTTGGGGGGGACTATGGCTACACCTTC. The gene calls are TRBV7-2 and TRBJ1-2; D perhaps matches TRBD1 (5 bases). Germline V gives CDR1 SGHTA, CDR2 FQGNSA. Trimming left V 3 bases short and J 3 bases short, with 8 bases between. The CDR3 spans 13 residues.

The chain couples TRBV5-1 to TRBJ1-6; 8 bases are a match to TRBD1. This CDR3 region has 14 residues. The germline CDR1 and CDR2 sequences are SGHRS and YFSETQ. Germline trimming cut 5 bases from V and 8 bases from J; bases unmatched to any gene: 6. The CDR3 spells CASRVNRGYSPLHF. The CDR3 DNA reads TGCGCCAGCAGGGTGAACAGGGGGTATTCACCCCTCCACTTT.

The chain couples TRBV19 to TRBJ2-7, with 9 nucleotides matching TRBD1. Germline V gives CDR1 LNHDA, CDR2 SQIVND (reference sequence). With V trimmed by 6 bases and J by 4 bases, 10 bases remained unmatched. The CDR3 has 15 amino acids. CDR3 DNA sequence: TGTGCCAGTAGGCACAGCCGGGACAGGGAGTACGAGCAGTACTTC. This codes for CASRHSRDREYEQYF.

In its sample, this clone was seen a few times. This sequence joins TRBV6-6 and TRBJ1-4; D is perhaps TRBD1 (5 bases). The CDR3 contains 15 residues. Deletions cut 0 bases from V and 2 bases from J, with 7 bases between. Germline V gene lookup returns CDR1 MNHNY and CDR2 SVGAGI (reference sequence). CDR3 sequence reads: CASSYSGTTNEKLFF. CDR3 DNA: TGTGCCAGCAGTTACTCTGGGACCACTAATGAAAAACTGTTTTTT.

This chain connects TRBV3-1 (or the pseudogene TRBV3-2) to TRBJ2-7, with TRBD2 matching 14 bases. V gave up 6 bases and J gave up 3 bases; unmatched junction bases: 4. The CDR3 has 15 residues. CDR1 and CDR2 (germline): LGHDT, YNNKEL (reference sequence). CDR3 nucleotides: TGTGCCAGCAGTAAAGGGACTAGCGGGGGCTACGAGCAGTACTTC. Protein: CASSKGTSGGYEQYF.

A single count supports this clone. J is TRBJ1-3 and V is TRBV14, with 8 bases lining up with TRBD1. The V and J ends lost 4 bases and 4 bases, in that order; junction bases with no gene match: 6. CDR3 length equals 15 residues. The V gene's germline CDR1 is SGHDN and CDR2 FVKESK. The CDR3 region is CASSPDRVSGNTIYF. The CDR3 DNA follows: TGTGCCAGCAGCCCGGACAGGGTGTCAGGAAACACCATATATTTT.

The CDR3, as DNA: TGTGCCAGCAGCTTAGGAGGGGCGCTATCCACTGAAGCTTTCTTT. Encoded protein: CASSLGGALSTEAFF. The chain carries TRBV7-2 and TRBJ1-1; D perhaps matches TRBD1 (5 bases). The CDR3 sequence is 15 residues long. Per the germline V gene, CDR1 is SGHTA and CDR2 is FQGNSA. V was clipped by 1 base and J by 4 bases, with 13 bases between them. Based on the CDR3 plus reference TRBV7-2 and TRBJ1-1, the full variable domain is GAGVSQSPSNKVTEKGKDVELRCDPISGHTALYWYRQSLGQGLEFLIYFQGNSAPDKSGLPSDRFSAERTGGSVSTLTIQRTQQEDSAVYLCASSLGGALSTEAFFGQGTRLTVV.

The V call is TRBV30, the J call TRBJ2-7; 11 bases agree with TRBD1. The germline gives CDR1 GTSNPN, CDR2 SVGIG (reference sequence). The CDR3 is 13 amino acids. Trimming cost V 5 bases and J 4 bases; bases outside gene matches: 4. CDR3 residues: CAWEDRGQYEQYF. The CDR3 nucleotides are TGTGCCTGGGAGGACAGGGGGCAATACGAGCAGTACTTC.

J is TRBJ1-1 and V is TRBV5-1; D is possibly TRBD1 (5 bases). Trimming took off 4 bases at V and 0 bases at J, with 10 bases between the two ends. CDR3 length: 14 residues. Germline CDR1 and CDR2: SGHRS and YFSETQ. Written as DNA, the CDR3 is TGCGCCAGCAGCCAGACAGTATTGAACACTGAAGCTTTCTTT. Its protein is CASSQTVLNTEAFF.

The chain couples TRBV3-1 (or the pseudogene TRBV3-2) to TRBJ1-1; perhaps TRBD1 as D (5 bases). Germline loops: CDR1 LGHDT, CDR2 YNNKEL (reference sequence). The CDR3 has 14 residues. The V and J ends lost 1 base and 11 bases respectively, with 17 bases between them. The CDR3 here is CASSQAPGAVGAFF. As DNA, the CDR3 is TGTGCCAGCAGCCAAGCCCCCGGGGCCGTCGGGGCTTTCTTT.

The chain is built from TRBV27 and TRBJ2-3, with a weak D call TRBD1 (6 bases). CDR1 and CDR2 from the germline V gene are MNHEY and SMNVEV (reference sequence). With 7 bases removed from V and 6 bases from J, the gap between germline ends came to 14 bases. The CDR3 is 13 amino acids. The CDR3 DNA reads TGTGCCAGCACCACGAGAGGACAGGATACGCAGTATTTT. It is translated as CASTTRGQDTQYF.

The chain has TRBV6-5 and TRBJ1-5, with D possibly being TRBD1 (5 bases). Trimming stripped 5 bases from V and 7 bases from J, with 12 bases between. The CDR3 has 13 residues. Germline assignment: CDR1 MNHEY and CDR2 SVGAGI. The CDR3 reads CASSTQGGQPQHF. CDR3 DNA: TGTGCCAGCAGTACTCAGGGTGGCCAGCCCCAGCATTTT.

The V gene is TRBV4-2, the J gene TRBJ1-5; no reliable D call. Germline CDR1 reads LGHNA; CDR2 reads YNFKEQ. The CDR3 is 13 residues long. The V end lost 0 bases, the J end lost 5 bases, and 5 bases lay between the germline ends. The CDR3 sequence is CASSQEGHQPQHF. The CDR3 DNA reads TGTGCCAGCAGCCAAGAAGGCCATCAGCCCCAGCATTTT.